A selection of T cell receptor beta chains follows, all from one sample in a study of blood T cell repertoires in COVID-19. Sequencing was performed with immunoSEQ multiplex PCR; in TCRdb, only in-frame clones are kept and a portion is missing. Of roughly 220,000 clones in the sample, just over 85% were seen once. The sample consisted of PBMCs or T cells enriched from blood (not recorded which). These receptors originate from a woman between 40 and 50 years old with acute COVID-19. Both conserved end residues are trimmed from each CDR3. Size is stated for part of the rows, as once, few or many counts, or as a class when the clone is expanded.

once	TRBV5-1	TRBJ2-2	ASSRGSLNTGELF
.	TRBV5-4	TRBJ2-2	ASSNPNRGRNTGELF
.	TRBV3-1/TRBV3-2	TRBJ1-1	ASSHTGNRTEAF
.	TRBV30	TRBJ1-5	AWSIDSHQPQH
.	TRBV4-2	TRBJ2-2	ASSQGQGVGTGELF
.	TRBV29-1	TRBJ2-1	SVPGDRESEQF
.	TRBV18	TRBJ1-2	ASSPTVDGYT
few	TRBV14	TRBJ1-6	ASSQTSSYNSPLH
.	TRBV30	TRBJ2-5	AWGGETQY
.	TRBV19	TRBJ2-1	ASSSRGFDEQF
.	TRBV4-3	TRBJ2-5	ASSLRTGQETQY
few	TRBV7-9	TRBJ1-3	ASSPGQYSGNTIY
few	TRBV7-9	TRBJ1-2	ASSPPEDPYGYT
.	TRBV29-1	TRBJ1-2	SVISPRGLSDYGYT
.	TRBV4-1	TRBJ1-4	ASSRTGAPNEKLF
.	TRBV18	TRBJ1-3	ASSPVQDSGNTIY
.	TRBV27	TRBJ1-2	ASSPTGGYGYT
once	TRBV2	TRBJ1-1	ASSPIRDSSGEAF
few	TRBV20-1	TRBJ1-2	SALSYGYT
.	TRBV6-1	TRBJ1-5	ASSAGARDSNQPQH
.	TRBV11-1	TRBJ1-1	ASSAYRGQNTEAF
.	TRBV11-2	TRBJ1-5	ASSYETGEPQH
once	TRBV5-1	TRBJ1-1	ASSHSLDRANTEAF
once	TRBV7-3	TRBJ2-3	ASSLMGQGDSDTQY
few	TRBV7-2	TRBJ2-2	ASSPAGTNTGELF
once	TRBV19	TRBJ1-1	ASSSPGHPNTEAF
.	TRBV6-5	TRBJ1-6	ATPSAGTGVSPLH
.	TRBV19	TRBJ1-1	ASSPEGARLEAF
.	TRBV2	TRBJ2-3	ASRSPLGRGVDTQY
.	TRBV5-6	TRBJ2-1	ASSFALAGGHEQF
.	TRBV25-1	TRBJ1-1	ASSEFLQDTEAF
once	TRBV7-2	TRBJ2-7	ASSLAPGLFEQY
.	TRBV18	TRBJ2-3	ASSLGQGAGDTQY
once	TRBV27	TRBJ1-2	ASTASGTPYGYT
.	TRBV7-2	TRBJ1-1	ASSFRQGRNTEAF
.	TRBV11-2	TRBJ2-1	ASSFGDEQF
.	TRBV18	TRBJ1-2	ASSPVRAENGYT
once	TRBV7-9	TRBJ1-2	ASSSPGQGAFDGYT